This T cell receptor beta chain was obtained from a study of cytomegalovirus exposure and HLA in healthy donors. Across the whole study: Assignment to the Caucasian-associated ancestry cluster applied to more than 75% of the approximately 400 genotyped donors.

Study-level points and caveats: In an earlier analysis, most TCR beta V segments were productive about 87% or about 30% of the time.

13 Jbeta primers and 60 Vbeta primers were used for the PCR. Sequencing was performed with immunoSEQ multiplex PCR; in TCRdb, only in-frame clones are kept and a portion is missing. Seen here are under 200,000 clones, more than 60% observed once, and the top ten hold over 2.5%. A word on this clone: Antigen specificity is unknown.

Deletions cut 7 bases from V and 6 bases from J, with 13 bases between. This CDR3 comprises 12 residues. Germline V CDR1 and CDR2: MDHEN, SYDVKM. The source of this sequence is a woman aged 50 to 60 in good health and CMV-seropositive. The chain uses TRBV28 and TRBJ2-7; D possibly corresponds to TRBD2 (5 bases). Input material: PBMCs. The CDR3 loop reads CASNVREGEQYF. The CDR3 coding sequence is TGTGCCAGCAATGTGCGAGAGGGCGAGCAGTACTTC. The entire variable domain, with the rest obtained from reference TRBV28 and TRBJ2-7, is as follows: DVKVTQSSRYLVKRTGEKVFLECVQDMDHENMFWYRQDPGLGLRLIYFSYDVKMKEKGDIPEGYSVSREKKERFSLILESASTNQTSMYLCASNVREGEQYFGPGTRLTVT.